This TCR beta chain was recorded in a study of T cell responses to AZD1222 COVID-19 vaccine. CDR1 and CDR2 (germline): ENHRY, SYGVKD. The ends lost 7 bases at V and 5 bases at J; junction bases unmatched: 12. There are 16 residues in the CDR3. About this clone itself: Its matching antigen is unknown.

Study conclusions and caveats: White British ancestry dominated among donors, who included more females, and clonal diversity was possibly underestimated.

The protocol was immunoSEQ multiplex PCR, while the TCRdb copy is restricted to in-frame clones and leaves out a portion. The table includes over 35,000 clones, about four fifths detected once. Specimen: peripheral blood, collected 28 days after the second dose of the MenACWY control vaccine. This chain uses TRBV10-3 with TRBJ2-7; 12 bases map to TRBD2. The TCR originated in an adult who received the MenACWY meningococcal vaccine as a control. CDR3 region: CAIKGTSGSRVHEQYF. CDR3 bases: TGTGCCATCAAGGGGACTAGCGGGTCGAGGGTTCACGAGCAGTACTTC.